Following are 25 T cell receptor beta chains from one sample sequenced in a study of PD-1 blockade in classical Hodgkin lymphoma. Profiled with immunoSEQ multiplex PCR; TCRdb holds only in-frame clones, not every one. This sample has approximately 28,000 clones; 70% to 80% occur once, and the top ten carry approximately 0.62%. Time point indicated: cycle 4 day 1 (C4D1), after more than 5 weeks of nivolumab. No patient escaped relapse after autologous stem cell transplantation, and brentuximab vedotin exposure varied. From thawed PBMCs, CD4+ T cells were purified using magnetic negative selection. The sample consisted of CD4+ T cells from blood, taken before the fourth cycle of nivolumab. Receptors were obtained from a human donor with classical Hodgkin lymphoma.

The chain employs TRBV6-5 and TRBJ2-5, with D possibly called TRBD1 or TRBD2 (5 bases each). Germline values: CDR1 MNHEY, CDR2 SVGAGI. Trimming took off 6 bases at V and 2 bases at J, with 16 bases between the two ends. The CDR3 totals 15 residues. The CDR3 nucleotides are TGTGCCAGCAGGCGACTCTCTGGGGGACAAGAGACCCAGTACTTC. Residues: CASRRLSGGQETQYF.

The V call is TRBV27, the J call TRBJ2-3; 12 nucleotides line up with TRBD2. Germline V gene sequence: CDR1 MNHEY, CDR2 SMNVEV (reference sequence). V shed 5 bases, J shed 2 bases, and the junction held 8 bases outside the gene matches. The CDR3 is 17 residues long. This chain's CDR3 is CASSPRLAGVSTDTQYF. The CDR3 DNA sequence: TGTGCCAGCAGTCCCCGACTAGCGGGAGTGTCCACAGATACGCAGTATTTT.

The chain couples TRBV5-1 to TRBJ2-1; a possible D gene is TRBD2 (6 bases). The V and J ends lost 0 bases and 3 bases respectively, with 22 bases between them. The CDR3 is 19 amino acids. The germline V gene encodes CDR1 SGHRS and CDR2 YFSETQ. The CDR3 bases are TGCGCCAGCAGCTTGGAGCCGTCGGGAGCTATTACACGCTACAATGAGCAGTTCTTC. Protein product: CASSLEPSGAITRYNEQFF.

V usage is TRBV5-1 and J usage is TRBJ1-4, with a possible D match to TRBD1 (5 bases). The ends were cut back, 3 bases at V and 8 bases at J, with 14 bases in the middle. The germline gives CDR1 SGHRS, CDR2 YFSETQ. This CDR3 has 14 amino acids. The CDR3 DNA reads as TGCGCCAGCAGCTGGGGGGTTCCGGACGAAAAACTGTTTTTT. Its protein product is CASSWGVPDEKLFF.

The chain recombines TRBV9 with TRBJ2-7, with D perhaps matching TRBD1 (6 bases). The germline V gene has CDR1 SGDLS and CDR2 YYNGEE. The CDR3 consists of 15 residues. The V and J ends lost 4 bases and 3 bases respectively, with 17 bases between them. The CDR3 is CASSPSGTLFYEQYF. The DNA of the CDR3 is TGTGCCAGCAGCCCGAGTGGGACACTCTTCTACGAGCAGTACTTC.

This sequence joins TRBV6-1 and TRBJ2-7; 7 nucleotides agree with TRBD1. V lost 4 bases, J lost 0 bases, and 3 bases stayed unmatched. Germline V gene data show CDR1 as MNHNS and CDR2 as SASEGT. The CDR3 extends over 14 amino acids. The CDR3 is CASSAGQDSYEQYF. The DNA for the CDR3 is TGTGCCAGCAGTGCTGGACAGGACTCCTACGAGCAGTACTTC.

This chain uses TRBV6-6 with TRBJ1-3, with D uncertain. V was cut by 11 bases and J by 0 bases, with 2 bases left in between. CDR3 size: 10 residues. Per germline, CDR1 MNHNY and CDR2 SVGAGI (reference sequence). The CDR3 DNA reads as TGTGCCGCCTCTGGAAACACCATATATTTT. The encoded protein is CAASGNTIYF.

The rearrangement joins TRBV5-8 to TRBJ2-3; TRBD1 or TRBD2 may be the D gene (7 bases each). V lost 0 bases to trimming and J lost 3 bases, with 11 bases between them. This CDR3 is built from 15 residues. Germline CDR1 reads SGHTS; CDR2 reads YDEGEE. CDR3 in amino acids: CASSLVRGGTDTQYF. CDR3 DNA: TGTGCCAGCAGCTTGGTCAGGGGGGGGACAGATACGCAGTATTTT.

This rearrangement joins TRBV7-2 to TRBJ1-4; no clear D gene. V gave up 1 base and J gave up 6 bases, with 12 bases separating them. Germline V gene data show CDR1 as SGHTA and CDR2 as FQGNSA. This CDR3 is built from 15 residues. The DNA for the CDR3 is TGTGCCAGCAGCTTAGGCTGGGCGGCGGATGAAAAACTGTTTTTT. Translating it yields CASSLGWAADEKLFF.

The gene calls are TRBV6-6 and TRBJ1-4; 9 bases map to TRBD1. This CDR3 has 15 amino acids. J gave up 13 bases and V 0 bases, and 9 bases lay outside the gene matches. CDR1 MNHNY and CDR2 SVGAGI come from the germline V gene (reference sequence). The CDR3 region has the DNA TGTGCCAGCAGTTACTCGTTAAGGACAGGGGCGTCACTGTTTTTT. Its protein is CASSYSLRTGASLFF.

The CDR3 DNA reads TGCGCCAGCAGCGTACTAGGGGGCCCAGAGGAAAAACTGTTTTTT. Amino acids: CASSVLGGPEEKLFF. V usage is TRBV5-1 and J usage is TRBJ1-4; TRBD1 matches at 7 bases. The length of the CDR3 is 15 residues. The germline CDR1 and CDR2 sequences are SGHRS and YFSETQ. Losses at the gene ends were 4 bases for V and 8 bases for J; bases not matched to a gene: 11.

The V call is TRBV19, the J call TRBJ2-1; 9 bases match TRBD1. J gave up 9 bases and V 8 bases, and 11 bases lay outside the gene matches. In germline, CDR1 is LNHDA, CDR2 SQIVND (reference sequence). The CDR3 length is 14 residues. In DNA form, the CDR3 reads TGTGCCAGTTCCCACAGGGGGCGCGGGTCTGAGCAGTTCTTC. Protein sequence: CASSHRGRGSEQFF. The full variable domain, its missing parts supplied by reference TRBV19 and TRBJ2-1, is DGGITQSPKYLFRKEGQNVTLSCEQNLNHDAMYWYRQDPGQGLRLIYYSQIVNDFQKGDIAEGYSVSREKKESFPLTVTSAQKNPTAFYLCASSHRGRGSEQFFGPGTRLTVL.

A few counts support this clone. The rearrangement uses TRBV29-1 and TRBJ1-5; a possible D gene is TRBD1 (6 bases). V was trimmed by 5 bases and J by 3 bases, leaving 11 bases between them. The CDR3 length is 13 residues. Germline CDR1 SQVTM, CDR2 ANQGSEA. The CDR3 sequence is CSVQRQANQPQHF. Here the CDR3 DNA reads TGCAGCGTTCAACGACAGGCCAATCAGCCCCAGCATTTT.

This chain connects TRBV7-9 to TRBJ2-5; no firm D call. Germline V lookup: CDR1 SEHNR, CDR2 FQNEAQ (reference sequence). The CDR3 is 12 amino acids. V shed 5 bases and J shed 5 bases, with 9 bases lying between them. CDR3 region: CASSLPEETQYF. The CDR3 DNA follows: TGTGCCAGCAGCCTCCCTGAGGAGACCCAGTACTTC.

The CDR3 nucleotides are TGTGCCAGCACCAAGGGCGGGTGGGGTCAGCCCCAGCATTTT. Its translation is CASTKGGWGQPQHF. The chain is built from TRBV21-1 and TRBJ1-5. TRBV21-1 is tagged as a pseudogene. This CDR3 is 14 amino acids long.

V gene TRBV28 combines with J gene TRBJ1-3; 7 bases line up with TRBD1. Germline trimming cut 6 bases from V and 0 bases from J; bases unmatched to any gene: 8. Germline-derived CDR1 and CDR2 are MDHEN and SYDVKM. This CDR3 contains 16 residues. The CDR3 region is CASSSWGQSSGNTIYF. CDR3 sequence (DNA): TGTGCCAGCAGCTCCTGGGGACAGAGCTCTGGAAACACCATATATTTT.

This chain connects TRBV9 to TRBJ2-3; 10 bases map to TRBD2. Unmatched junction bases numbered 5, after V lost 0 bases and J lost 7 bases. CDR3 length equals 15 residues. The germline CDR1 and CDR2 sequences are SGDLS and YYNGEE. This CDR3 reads CASSVELAGPHTQYF. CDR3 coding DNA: TGTGCCAGCAGCGTAGAACTAGCGGGACCACATACGCAGTATTTT.

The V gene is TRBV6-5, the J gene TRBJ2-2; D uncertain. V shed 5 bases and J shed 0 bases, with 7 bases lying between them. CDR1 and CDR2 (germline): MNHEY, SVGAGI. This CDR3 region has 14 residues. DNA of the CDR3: TGTGCCAGCAGTCGACTTACGAACACCGGGGAGCTGTTTTTT. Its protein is CASSRLTNTGELFF.

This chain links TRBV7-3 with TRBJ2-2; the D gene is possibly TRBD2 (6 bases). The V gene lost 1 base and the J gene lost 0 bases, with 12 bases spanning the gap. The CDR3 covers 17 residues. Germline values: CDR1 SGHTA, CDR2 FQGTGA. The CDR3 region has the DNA TGTGCCAGCAGCTTAAGAAGGGGCGGGGCGAACACCGGGGAGCTGTTTTTT. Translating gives CASSLRRGGANTGELFF.

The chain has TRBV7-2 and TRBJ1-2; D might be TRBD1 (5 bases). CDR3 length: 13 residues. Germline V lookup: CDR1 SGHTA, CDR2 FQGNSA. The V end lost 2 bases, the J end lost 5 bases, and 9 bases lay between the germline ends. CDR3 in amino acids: CASSLSGGYGYTF. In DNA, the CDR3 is TGTGCCAGCAGCTTATCCGGGGGGTATGGCTACACCTTC.

CDR3 nucleotides: TGTGCCAGCAGTTACTTTTCCGGGACAGTCGAGACCCAGTACTTC. It specifies CASSYFSGTVETQYF. This chain connects TRBV6-6 to TRBJ2-5; TRBD1 matches at 7 bases. J was trimmed by 5 bases and V by 1 base; bases with no gene match: 7. This CDR3 contains 15 residues. CDR1 and CDR2 from the germline V gene are MNHNY and SVGAGI (reference sequence).

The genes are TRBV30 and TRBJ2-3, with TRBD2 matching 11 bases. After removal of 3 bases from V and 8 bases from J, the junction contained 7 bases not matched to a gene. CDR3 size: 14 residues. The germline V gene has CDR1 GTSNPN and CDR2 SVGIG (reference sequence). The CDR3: CAWSVAGGLGTQYF. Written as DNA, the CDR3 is TGTGCCTGGAGCGTAGCGGGAGGGCTGGGTACGCAGTATTTT.

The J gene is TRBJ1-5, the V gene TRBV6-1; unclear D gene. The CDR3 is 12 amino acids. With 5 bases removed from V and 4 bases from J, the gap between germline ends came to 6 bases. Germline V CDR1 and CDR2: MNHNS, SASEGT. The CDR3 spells CASSRRNQPQHF. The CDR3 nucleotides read TGTGCCAGCAGTCGACGGAATCAGCCCCAGCATTTT.

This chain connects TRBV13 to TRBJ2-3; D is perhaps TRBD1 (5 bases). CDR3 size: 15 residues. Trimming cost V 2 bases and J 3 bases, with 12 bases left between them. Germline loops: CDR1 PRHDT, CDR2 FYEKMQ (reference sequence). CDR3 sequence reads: CASSLFSGWTDTQYF. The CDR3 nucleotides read TGTGCCAGCAGCTTATTCTCAGGGTGGACAGATACGCAGTATTTT.

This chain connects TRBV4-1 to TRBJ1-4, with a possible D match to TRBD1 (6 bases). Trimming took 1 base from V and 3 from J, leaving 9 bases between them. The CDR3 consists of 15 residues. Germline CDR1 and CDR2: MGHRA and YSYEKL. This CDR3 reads CASSQGYRANEKLFF. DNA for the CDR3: TGCGCCAGCAGCCAAGGTTACAGGGCTAATGAAAAACTGTTTTTT.